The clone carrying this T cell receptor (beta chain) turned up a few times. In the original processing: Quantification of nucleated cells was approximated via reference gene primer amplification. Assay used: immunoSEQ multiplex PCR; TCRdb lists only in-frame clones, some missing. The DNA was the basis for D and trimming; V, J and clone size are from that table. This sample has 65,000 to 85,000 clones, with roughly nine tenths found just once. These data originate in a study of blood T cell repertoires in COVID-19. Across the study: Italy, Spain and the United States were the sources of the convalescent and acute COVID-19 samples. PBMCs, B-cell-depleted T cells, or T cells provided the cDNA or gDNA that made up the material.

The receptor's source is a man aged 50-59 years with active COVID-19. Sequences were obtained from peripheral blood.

The CDR3 is CASRASGQGAFWELFF. The CDR3 DNA sequence: TGTGCCAGCAGAGCCTCGGGACAGGGGGCTTTCTGGGAGCTGTTTTTT. The chain employs TRBV7-2 and TRBJ2-2; 12 positions match TRBD1. CDR3 length: 16 residues. Looked up from germline, CDR1 is SGHTA and CDR2 is FQGNSA. V shed 6 bases and J 9 bases; nucleotides not matched to a gene: 11. The full variable domain, with the rest looked up from reference TRBV7-2 and TRBJ2-2, is GAGVSQSPSNKVTEKGKDVELRCDPISGHTALYWYRQSLGQGLEFLIYFQGNSAPDKSGLPSDRFSAERTGGSVSTLTIQRTQQEDSAVYLCASRASGQGAFWELFFGEGSRLTVL.